The clone carrying this T cell receptor beta chain was observed a few times. Its antigen remains unidentified. The CDR3 is 16 residues long. V lost 2 bases, J lost 4 bases, and 17 bases lay in between. Germline CDR1 is SGHAT and CDR2 is FQNNGV. This record comes from a study of cytomegalovirus exposure and HLA in healthy donors. General study results and limits: Apparent HLA restriction characterized most CMV-associated TCR beta chains in a later analysis. The study found most TCR sequences rare, yet found some public TCRs in many donors. Earlier findings revealed that most TCR beta V segments proved productive either about 87% or about 30% of the time.

Both 60 Vbeta primers and 13 Jbeta primers went into the PCR. In the original processing: Some 10 million shared chains were among the approximately 80 million unique TCR beta chains that a later analysis counted. Sequencing used immunoSEQ multiplex PCR; TCRdb keeps in-frame clones, though not all of them. V and J calls and clone size are given by that table; D and trimming were obtained from the DNA. The sample has approximately 200,000 clones, nearly 80% seen once; the top ten hold around 6.1%. The source material was PBMCs. The clonotype comes from a woman in her 30s in good health and CMV-seropositive. This rearrangement joins TRBV11-2 to TRBJ2-5; maybe TRBD1 (6 bases). The CDR3 DNA sequence: TGTGCCAGCAGCTTAACAGGTCAGGGGATCACAGAGACCCAGTACTTC. Protein product: CASSLTGQGITETQYF.